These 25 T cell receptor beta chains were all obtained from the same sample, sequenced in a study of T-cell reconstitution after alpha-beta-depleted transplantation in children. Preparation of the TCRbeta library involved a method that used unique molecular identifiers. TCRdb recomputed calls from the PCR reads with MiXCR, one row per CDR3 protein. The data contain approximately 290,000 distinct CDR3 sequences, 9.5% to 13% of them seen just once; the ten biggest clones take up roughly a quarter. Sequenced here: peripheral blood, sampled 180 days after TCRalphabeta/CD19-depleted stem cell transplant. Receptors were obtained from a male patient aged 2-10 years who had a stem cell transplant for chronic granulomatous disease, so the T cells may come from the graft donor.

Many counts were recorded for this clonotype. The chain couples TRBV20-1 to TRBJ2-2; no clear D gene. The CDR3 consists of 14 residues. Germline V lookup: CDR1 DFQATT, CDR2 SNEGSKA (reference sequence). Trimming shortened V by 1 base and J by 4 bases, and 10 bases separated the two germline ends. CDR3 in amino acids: CSARGASGTGELFF. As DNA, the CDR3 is TGCAGTGCTAGAGGGGCCTCGGGCACCGGGGAGCTGTTTTTT.

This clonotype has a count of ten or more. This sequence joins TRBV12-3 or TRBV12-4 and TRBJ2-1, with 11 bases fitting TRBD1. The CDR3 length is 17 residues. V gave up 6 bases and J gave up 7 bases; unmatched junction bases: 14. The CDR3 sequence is CASRQGPGQGDWNEQFF. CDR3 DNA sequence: TGTGCCAGCAGACAGGGACCGGGACAGGGGGATTGGAATGAGCAGTTCTTC.

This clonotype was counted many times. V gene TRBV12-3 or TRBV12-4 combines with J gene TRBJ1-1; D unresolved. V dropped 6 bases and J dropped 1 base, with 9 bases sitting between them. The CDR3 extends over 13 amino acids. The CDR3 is CASRNGKNTEAFF. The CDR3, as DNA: TGTGCCAGCAGAAATGGGAAGAACACTGAAGCTTTCTTT.

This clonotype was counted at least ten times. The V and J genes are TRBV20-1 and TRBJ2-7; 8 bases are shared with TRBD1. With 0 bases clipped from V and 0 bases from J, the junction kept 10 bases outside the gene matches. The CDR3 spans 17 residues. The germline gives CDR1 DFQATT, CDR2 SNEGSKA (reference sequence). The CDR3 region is CSARDFPTGGISYEQYF. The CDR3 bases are TGCAGTGCTAGAGATTTCCCCACAGGGGGGATCTCCTACGAGCAGTACTTC.

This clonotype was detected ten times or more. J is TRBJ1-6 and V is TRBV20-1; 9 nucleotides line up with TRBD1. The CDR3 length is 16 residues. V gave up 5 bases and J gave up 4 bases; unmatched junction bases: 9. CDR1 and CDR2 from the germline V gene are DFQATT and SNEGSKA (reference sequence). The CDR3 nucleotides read TGCAGTGCTCCAAAACCGGGACAGGGTTATAATTCACCCCTCCACTTT. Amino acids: CSAPKPGQGYNSPLHF.

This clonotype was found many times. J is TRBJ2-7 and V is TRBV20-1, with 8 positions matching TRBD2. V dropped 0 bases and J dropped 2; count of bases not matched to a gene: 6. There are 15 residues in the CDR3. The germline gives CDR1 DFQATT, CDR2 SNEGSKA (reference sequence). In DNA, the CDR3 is TGCAGTGCTAGAGAAACCAGCGGGAGCGCCTACGAGCAGTACTTC. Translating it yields CSARETSGSAYEQYF.

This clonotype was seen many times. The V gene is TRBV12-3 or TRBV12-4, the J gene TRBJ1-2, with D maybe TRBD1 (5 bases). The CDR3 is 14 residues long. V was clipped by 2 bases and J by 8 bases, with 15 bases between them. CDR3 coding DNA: TGTGCCAGCAGTTTAATGGGGCCGCTTCGAGGCTACACCTTC. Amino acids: CASSLMGPLRGYTF.

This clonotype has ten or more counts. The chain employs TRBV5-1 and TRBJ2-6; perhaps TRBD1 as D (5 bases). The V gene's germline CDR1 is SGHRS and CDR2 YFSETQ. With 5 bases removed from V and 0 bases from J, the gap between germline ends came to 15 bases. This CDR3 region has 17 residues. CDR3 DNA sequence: TGCGCCAGCAGTTTTGCAGGGCTTAACTCTGGGGCCAACGTCCTGACTTTC. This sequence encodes CASSFAGLNSGANVLTF.

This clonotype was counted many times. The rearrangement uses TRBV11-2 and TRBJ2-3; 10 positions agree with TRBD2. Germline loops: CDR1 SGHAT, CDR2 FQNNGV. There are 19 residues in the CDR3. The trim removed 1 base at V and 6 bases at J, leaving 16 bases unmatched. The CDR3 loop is CASSLGLTSGKKKGDTQYF. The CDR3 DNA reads TGTGCCAGCAGCTTAGGTCTTACTAGCGGGAAAAAGAAGGGGGATACGCAGTATTTT.

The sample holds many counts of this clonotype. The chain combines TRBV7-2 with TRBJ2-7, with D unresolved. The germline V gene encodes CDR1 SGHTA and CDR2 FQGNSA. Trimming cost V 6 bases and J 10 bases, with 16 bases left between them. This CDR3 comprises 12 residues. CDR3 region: CASSPYTGPQYF. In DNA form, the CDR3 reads TGTGCCAGCAGTCCATACACCGGGCCTCAGTACTTC.

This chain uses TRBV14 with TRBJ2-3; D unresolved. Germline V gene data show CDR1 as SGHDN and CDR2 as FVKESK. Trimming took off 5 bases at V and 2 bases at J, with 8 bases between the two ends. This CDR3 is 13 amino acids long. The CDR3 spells CASSAIITDTQYF. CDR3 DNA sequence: TGTGCCAGCAGCGCGATTATCACAGATACGCAGTATTTT.

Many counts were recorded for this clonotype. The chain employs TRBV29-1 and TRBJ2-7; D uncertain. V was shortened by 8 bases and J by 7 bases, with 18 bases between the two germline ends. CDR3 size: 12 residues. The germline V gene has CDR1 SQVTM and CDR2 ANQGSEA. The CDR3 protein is CSSDLPRYEQYF. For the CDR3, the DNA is TGCAGCTCCGACCTCCCTCGTTATGAGCAGTACTTC.

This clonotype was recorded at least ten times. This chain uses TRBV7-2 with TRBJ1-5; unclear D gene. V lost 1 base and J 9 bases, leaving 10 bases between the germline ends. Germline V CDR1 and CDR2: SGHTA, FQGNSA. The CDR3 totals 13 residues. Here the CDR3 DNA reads TGTGCCAGCAGCTTAGGAGCGGTATTGCCCCAGCATTTT. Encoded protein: CASSLGAVLPQHF.

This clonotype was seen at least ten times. The DNA of the CDR3 is TGTGCCAGCAGCCTACTAGAAGGGAACGAGCAGTACTTC. Translated, it gives CASSLLEGNEQYF. The V call is TRBV12-3 or TRBV12-4, the J call TRBJ2-7; possible D gene TRBD2, 5 bases. Trimming took off 6 bases at V and 5 bases at J, with 14 bases between the two ends. The CDR3 covers 13 residues.

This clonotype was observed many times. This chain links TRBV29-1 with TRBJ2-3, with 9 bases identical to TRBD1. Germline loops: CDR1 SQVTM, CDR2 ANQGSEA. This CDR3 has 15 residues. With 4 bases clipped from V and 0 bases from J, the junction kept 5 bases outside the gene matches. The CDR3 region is CSVAKGQGSTDTQYF. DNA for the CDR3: TGCAGCGTTGCCAAAGGACAGGGGAGCACAGATACGCAGTATTTT.

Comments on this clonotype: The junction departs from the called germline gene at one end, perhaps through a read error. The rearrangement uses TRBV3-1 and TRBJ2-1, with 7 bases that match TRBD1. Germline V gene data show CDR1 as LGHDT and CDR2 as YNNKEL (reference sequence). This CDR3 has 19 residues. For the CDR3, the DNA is TGTGCCTGCAGTCCCCGGTGGGACAGCAACTGGAGCTCCTACAATGAGCAGTTCTTC. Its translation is CACSPRWDSNWSSYNEQFF.

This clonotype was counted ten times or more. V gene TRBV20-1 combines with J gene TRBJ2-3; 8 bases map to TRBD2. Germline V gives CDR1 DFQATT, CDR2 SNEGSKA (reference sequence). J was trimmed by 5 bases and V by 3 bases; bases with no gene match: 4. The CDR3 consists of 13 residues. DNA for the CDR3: TGCAGTGCTAGCGGGGGGGCTGTAGATACGCAGTATTTT. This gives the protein CSASGGAVDTQYF.

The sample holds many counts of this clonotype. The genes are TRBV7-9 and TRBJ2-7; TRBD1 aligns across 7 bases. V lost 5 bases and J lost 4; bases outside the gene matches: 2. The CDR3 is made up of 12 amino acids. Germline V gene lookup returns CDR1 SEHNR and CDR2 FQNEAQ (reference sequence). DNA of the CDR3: TGTGCCAGCAGCCGACAGGGATACGAGCAGTACTTC. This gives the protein CASSRQGYEQYF.

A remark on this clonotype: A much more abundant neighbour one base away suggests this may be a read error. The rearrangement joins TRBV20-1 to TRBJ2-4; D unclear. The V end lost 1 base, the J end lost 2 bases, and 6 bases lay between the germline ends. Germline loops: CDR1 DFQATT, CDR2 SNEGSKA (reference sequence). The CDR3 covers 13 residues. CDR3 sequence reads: CSARGLSKNIQYF. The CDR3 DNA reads TGCAGTGCTAGAGGTTTATCCAAAAACATTCAGTACTTC.

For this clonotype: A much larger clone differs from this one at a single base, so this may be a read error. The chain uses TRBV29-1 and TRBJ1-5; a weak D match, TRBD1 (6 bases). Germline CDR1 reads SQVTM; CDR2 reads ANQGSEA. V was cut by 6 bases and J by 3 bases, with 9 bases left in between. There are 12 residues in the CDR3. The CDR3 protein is CSVGGNNQPQHF. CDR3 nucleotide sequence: TGCAGCGTGGGGGGCAACAATCAGCCCCAGCATTTT.

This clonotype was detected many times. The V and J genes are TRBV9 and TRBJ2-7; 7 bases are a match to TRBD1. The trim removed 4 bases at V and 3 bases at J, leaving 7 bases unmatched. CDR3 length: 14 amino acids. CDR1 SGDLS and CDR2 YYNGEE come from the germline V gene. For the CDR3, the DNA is TGTGCCAGCAGCCCGGGACAGCCCGTCTACGAGCAGTACTTC. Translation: CASSPGQPVYEQYF.

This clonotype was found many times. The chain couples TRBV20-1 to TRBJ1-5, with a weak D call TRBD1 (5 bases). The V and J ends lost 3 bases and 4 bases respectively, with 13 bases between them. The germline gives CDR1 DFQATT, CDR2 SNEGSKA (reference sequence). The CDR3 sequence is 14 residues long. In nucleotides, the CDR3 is TGCAGTGCTAGGAGAGGGGAGGGGAATCAGCCCCAGCATTTT. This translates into CSARRGEGNQPQHF.

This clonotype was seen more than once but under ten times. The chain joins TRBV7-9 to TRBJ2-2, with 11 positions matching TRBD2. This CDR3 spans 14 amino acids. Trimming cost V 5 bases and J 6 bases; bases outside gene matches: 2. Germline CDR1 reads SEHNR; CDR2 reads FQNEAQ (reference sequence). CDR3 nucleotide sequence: TGTGCCAGCAGCAAGGGACTAGCGGCCGGGGAGCTGTTTTTT. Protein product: CASSKGLAAGELFF.

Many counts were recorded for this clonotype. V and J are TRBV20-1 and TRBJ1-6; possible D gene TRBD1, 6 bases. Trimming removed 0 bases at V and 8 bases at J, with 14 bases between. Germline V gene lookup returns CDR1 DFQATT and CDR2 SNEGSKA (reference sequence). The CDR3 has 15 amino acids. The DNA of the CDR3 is TGCAGTGCTAGAGACGGGATCGGGGGCTATTCACCCCTCCACTTT. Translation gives CSARDGIGGYSPLHF.

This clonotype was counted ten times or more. In DNA, the CDR3 is TGCGCCAGCAGCTTGGCTCAGGGTGAAAATACGCAGTATTTT. This sequence encodes CASSLAQGENTQYF. The rearrangement uses TRBV5-1 and TRBJ2-3; D possibly corresponds to TRBD1 (5 bases). Germline V lookup: CDR1 SGHRS, CDR2 YFSETQ. Trimming shortened V by 0 bases and J by 7 bases, and 12 bases separated the two germline ends. The CDR3 is 14 residues long. Based on the CDR3 plus reference TRBV5-1 and TRBJ2-3, the full variable domain is KAGVTQTPRYLIKTRGQQVTLSCSPISGHRSVSWYQQTPGQGLQFLFEYFSETQRNKGNFPGRFSGRQFSNSRSEMNVSTLELGDSALYLCASSLAQGENTQYFGPGTRLTVL.